Each of the 3 T cell receptor beta chains below was sequenced from the same sample in a study of blood T cell repertoires in COVID-19. Sequenced by immunoSEQ multiplex PCR; TCRdb stores in-frame clones only, minus some. Of about 75,000 clones detected, over 80% appear once; the ten largest clones hold around 6.7%. Sequencing was carried out using peripheral blood. The receptors here all came from a woman between 45 and 65 years old with acute or convalescent COVID-19.

The chain recombines TRBV7-6 with TRBJ2-2; 12 bases agree with TRBD2. V lost 4 bases, J lost 6 bases, and 15 bases stayed unmatched. The length of the CDR3 is 19 residues. Germline lookup yields CDR1 SGHVS and CDR2 FNYEAQ. The CDR3 coding sequence is TGTGCCAGCAGCTCTAATCCTAGCGGACTAGCGGGAAATGCCGGGGAGCTGTTTTTT. Its protein is CASSSNPSGLAGNAGELFF. Drawing the rest from reference TRBV7-6 and TRBJ2-2, the complete variable domain is GAGVSQSPRYKVTKRGQDVALRCDPISGHVSLYWYRQALGQGPEFLTYFNYEAQQDKSGLPNDRFSAERPEGSISTLTIQRTEQRDSAMYRCASSSNPSGLAGNAGELFFGEGSRLTVL.

The chain couples TRBV11-2 to TRBJ1-1, with D tentatively TRBD1 (5 bases). This CDR3 comprises 11 residues. The germline V gene encodes CDR1 SGHAT and CDR2 FQNNGV. With 5 bases removed from V and 10 bases from J, the gap between germline ends came to 11 bases. CDR3 nucleotide sequence: TGTGCCAGCAGCCCAGGGATGGGAGCTTTCTTT. Its translation is CASSPGMGAFF.

This clone appeared a single time. The chain recombines TRBV9 with TRBJ2-3, with 9 nucleotides matching TRBD2. CDR1 and CDR2 from the germline V gene are SGDLS and YYNGEE. V shed 0 bases and J 4 bases; nucleotides not matched to a gene: 6. The CDR3 runs to 16 residues. The CDR3 DNA follows: TGTGCCAGCAGCGTAGAGGGAAGCGGGGGGTCAGATACGCAGTATTTT. Residues: CASSVEGSGGSDTQYF. The full variable domain, completed using reference TRBV9 and TRBJ2-3, is DSGVTQTPKHLITATGQRVTLRCSPRSGDLSVYWYQQSLDQGLQFLIQYYNGEERAKGNILERFSAQQFPDLHSELNLSSLELGDSALYFCASSVEGSGGSDTQYFGPGTRLTVL.